This record looks at one T cell receptor beta chain sequence and its context. As yet, its antigen is unknown. Clones were sequenced by immunoSEQ multiplex PCR, and TCRdb holds only the in-frame ones, with some missing. The sample comprises about 31,000 clones, 94% of which are singletons, and around 0.77% rests with the top ten. The data were taken from a study of T cells in localized non-small cell lung cancer. General study results and limits: The study sequenced only one region of the tumor. As a result, intratumor heterogeneity could not be excluded and remains possible. Adjacent lung had a median about 57 of the 100 largest tumor clones.

This CDR3 is built from 14 residues. CDR1 and CDR2 (germline): MNHEY, SMNVEV (reference sequence). J gave up 2 bases and V 4 bases, and 4 bases lay outside the gene matches. The sample consisted of peripheral blood, taken before any cancer treatment. This sequence was found in a woman aged 40-69 years with stage I lung adenocarcinoma. The chain carries TRBV27 and TRBJ1-1, with 7 positions matching TRBD1. Here the CDR3 DNA reads TGTGCCAGCAGTTCCCGACAGGGTAACACTGAAGCTTTCTTT. Protein product: CASSSRQGNTEAFF.